One and the same sample provided the 7 T cell receptor beta chains below, sequenced in a study of cytomegalovirus exposure and HLA in healthy donors. It was with 60 Vbeta and 13 Jbeta primers that the PCR ran. TCRdb's copy holds only in-frame clones and misses some; the assay was immunoSEQ multiplex PCR. The data show about 190,000 clones, 75% to 90% seen once. Sequences were obtained from PBMCs. These receptors all come from a man aged 40-55 years in good health and CMV-seropositive.

This clone has only a few counts. This rearrangement joins TRBV19 to TRBJ2-6; 8 nucleotides line up with TRBD1. Looked up from germline, CDR1 is LNHDA and CDR2 is SQIVND (reference sequence). This CDR3 is built from 17 residues. Trimming at V came to 6 bases and at J to 2 bases, leaving 9 bases not matched to a gene. DNA of the CDR3: TGTGCCAGTAGCACAACAGGGGGTTTTACTGGGGCCAACGTCCTGACTTTC. Amino acid sequence: CASSTTGGFTGANVLTF.

CDR3 sequence (DNA): TGTGCCAGTAGTATCCGTCAGGGAGGTCCCTACGAGCAGTACTTC. Protein: CASSIRQGGPYEQYF. V and J are TRBV19 and TRBJ2-7; the D gene is possibly TRBD2 (6 bases). Germline V gene lookup returns CDR1 LNHDA and CDR2 SQIVND (reference sequence). The V gene lost 3 bases and the J gene lost 2 bases, with 14 bases spanning the gap. The CDR3 has 15 amino acids.

Here the CDR3 reads CASSFSPREETQYF. CDR3 DNA sequence: TGTGCCAGCAGCTTTTCTCCTAGGGAGGAGACCCAGTACTTC. This chain joins TRBV11-3 and TRBJ2-5, with a possible D match to TRBD2 (5 bases). The CDR3 is made up of 14 amino acids. Germline V gene sequence: CDR1 SGHNT, CDR2 YENEEA. Trimming took 3 bases from V and 5 from J, leaving 13 bases between them.

The J gene is TRBJ1-5, the V gene TRBV4-3; D remains ambiguous. Germline CDR1 is LGHNA and CDR2 is YSLEER. The CDR3 sequence is 15 residues long. Trimming stripped 3 bases from V and 5 bases from J, with 14 bases between. Here the CDR3 reads CASSQVLSGDQPQHF. CDR3 bases: TGCGCCAGCAGCCAGGTGCTTAGCGGAGATCAGCCCCAGCATTTT.

This chain connects TRBV27 to TRBJ2-7, with D perhaps matching TRBD2 (5 bases). V was pared by 3 bases and J by 6 bases, with 12 bases between. The length of the CDR3 is 13 residues. From germline, CDR1 is MNHEY and CDR2 SMNVEV (reference sequence). The CDR3: CASSFLGVREQYF. The CDR3 nucleotides are TGTGCCAGCAGTTTTCTCGGGGTTCGCGAGCAGTACTTC.

The chain has TRBV5-4 and TRBJ1-1; 7 bases match TRBD1. CDR1 is SGHNT, CDR2 YYREEE, per germline (reference sequence). This CDR3 region has 14 residues. J gave up 2 bases and V 2 bases, and 3 bases lay outside the gene matches. Written as DNA, the CDR3 is TGTGCCAGCAGCTTCGGGGACAGAAACACTGAAGCTTTCTTT. As protein: CASSFGDRNTEAFF. Looking up the rest from reference TRBV5-4 and TRBJ1-1 gives the full variable domain: ETGVTQSPTHLIKTRGQQVTLRCSSQSGHNTVSWYQQALGQGPQFIFQYYREEENGRGNFPPRFSGLQFPNYSSELNVNALELDDSALYLCASSFGDRNTEAFFGQGTRLTVV.

This chain connects TRBV11-2 to TRBJ2-7; D ambiguous. Trimming shortened V by 3 bases and J by 3 bases, and 3 bases separated the two germline ends. The CDR3 is 11 residues long. Germline V gene lookup returns CDR1 SGHAT and CDR2 FQNNGV. CDR3 sequence: CASSFSYEQYF. In DNA form, the CDR3 reads TGTGCCAGCAGCTTTAGCTACGAGCAGTACTTC.